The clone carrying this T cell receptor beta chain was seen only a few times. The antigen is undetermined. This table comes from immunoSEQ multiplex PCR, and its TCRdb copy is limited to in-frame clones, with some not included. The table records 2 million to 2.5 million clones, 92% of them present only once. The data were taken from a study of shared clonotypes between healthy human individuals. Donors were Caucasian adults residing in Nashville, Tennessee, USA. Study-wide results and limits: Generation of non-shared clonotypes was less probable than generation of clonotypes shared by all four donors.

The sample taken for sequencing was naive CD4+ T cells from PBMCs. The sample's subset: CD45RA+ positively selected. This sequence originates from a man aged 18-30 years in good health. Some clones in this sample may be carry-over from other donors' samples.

The chain's CDR3 is CASSPRLGSQPQHF. CDR3 in DNA: TGTGCCAGCAGCCCCAGACTGGGTAGTCAGCCCCAGCATTTT. This rearrangement joins TRBV5-8 to TRBJ1-5; D remains unclear. V shed 4 bases and J shed 6 bases, with 14 bases lying between them. The length of the CDR3 is 14 residues. From germline, CDR1 is SGHTS and CDR2 YDEGEE.